The rows below give T cell receptor beta chains drawn from one sample of a study of shared clonotypes between healthy human individuals. Repertoires were generated with immunoSEQ multiplex PCR, while TCRdb's copy carries only in-frame clones and drops some. The repertoire includes approximately 650,000 clones, roughly 96% of them detected once, and roughly 0.1% sits in the top ten. Sequencing input: naive CD8+ T cells sorted from blood. The source is a woman in her 30s in good health. Both conserved end residues are part of each CDR3. Each record gives: D gene, clone size, J gene, V gene, CDR3 protein, CDR3 DNA. A D gene is named only where the DNA matches it firmly. Not every row has a clone size; where given, it reads once, few, many or a size class.

D gene: -; clone size: -; J gene: TRBJ1-2; V gene: TRBV27; CDR3 protein: CASSLGSASSGYTF; CDR3 DNA: TGTGCCAGCAGCCTTGGGTCGGCCTCCTCTGGCTACACCTTC
D gene: -; clone size: once; J gene: TRBJ2-7; V gene: TRBV7-9; CDR3 protein: CASSSSPGADYEQYF; CDR3 DNA: TGTGCCAGCAGCTCCTCTCCCGGGGCGGACTACGAGCAGTACTTC
D gene: TRBD1; clone size: -; J gene: TRBJ2-1; V gene: TRBV7-9; CDR3 protein: CASSYGTGGHNEQFF; CDR3 DNA: TGTGCCAGCAGCTACGGGACAGGGGGCCACAATGAGCAGTTCTTC
D gene: TRBD1; clone size: -; J gene: TRBJ2-7; V gene: TRBV6-6; CDR3 protein: CASSHRDSSSYEQYF; CDR3 DNA: TGTGCCAGCAGTCACAGGGACAGCAGCTCCTACGAGCAGTACTTC
D gene: -; clone size: -; J gene: TRBJ1-1; V gene: TRBV5-6; CDR3 protein: CASGQGGSEAFF; CDR3 DNA: TGTGCCAGCGGCCAGGGTGGGTCTGAAGCTTTCTTT
D gene: -; clone size: -; J gene: TRBJ1-1; V gene: TRBV28; CDR3 protein: CASSPQGAAGEAFF; CDR3 DNA: TGTGCCAGCAGCCCTCAAGGGGCCGCGGGTGAAGCTTTCTTT
D gene: TRBD1; clone size: -; J gene: TRBJ1-6; V gene: TRBV7-6; CDR3 protein: CASSLAALGTGGYNSPLHF; CDR3 DNA: TGTGCCAGCAGCTTAGCGGCCCTAGGGACAGGGGGCTATAATTCACCCCTCCACTTT
D gene: -; clone size: -; J gene: TRBJ1-5; V gene: TRBV7-3; CDR3 protein: CASSLPGNQPQHF; CDR3 DNA: TGTGCCAGCAGCTTACCCGGCAATCAGCCCCAGCATTTT
D gene: -; clone size: -; J gene: TRBJ2-4; V gene: TRBV7-8; CDR3 protein: CASSLALGNIQYF; CDR3 DNA: TGTGCCAGCAGCTTGGCTCTGGGAAACATTCAGTACTTC
D gene: TRBD1; clone size: -; J gene: TRBJ2-7; V gene: TRBV5-6; CDR3 protein: CASSGRGTGKEQYF; CDR3 DNA: TGTGCCAGCAGCGGTCGGGGGACAGGGAAAGAGCAGTACTTC
D gene: -; clone size: -; J gene: TRBJ2-1; V gene: TRBV27; CDR3 protein: CASSLFGTSYNEQFF; CDR3 DNA: TGTGCCAGCAGTTTATTCGGGACGTCCTACAATGAGCAGTTCTTC
D gene: -; clone size: -; J gene: TRBJ2-3; V gene: TRBV5-6; CDR3 protein: CASSAPDARWGADTQYF; CDR3 DNA: TGTGCCAGCAGCGCGCCCGACGCTCGCTGGGGGGCAGATACGCAGTATTTT
D gene: TRBD2; clone size: -; J gene: TRBJ2-1; V gene: TRBV28; CDR3 protein: CASSIIAGGPYEQFF; CDR3 DNA: TGTGCCAGCAGTATCATAGCGGGAGGGCCGTATGAGCAGTTCTTC
D gene: TRBD1; clone size: -; J gene: TRBJ2-7; V gene: TRBV7-8; CDR3 protein: CASSFGTGAYEQYF; CDR3 DNA: TGTGCCAGCAGCTTTGGGACAGGAGCCTACGAGCAGTACTTC
D gene: TRBD1; clone size: once; J gene: TRBJ1-6; V gene: TRBV25-1; CDR3 protein: CASQGVIYNSPLHF; CDR3 DNA: TGTGCCAGTCAGGGGGTTATCTATAATTCACCCCTCCACTTT
D gene: TRBD2; clone size: -; J gene: TRBJ2-7; V gene: TRBV28; CDR3 protein: CASRLAGTSYEQYF; CDR3 DNA: TGTGCCAGCAGGTTAGCGGGAACCTCCTACGAGCAGTACTTC
D gene: -; clone size: -; J gene: TRBJ1-1; V gene: TRBV4-1; CDR3 protein: CASSQGGHINTEAFF; CDR3 DNA: TGCGCCAGCAGCCAGGGGGGCCATATAAACACTGAAGCTTTCTTT
D gene: -; clone size: -; J gene: TRBJ1-1; V gene: TRBV5-4; CDR3 protein: CASSSRDDEAFF; CDR3 DNA: TGTGCCAGCAGCTCCAGGGACGATGAAGCTTTCTTT
D gene: TRBD2; clone size: -; J gene: TRBJ2-1; V gene: TRBV9; CDR3 protein: CASSFGLAEQFF; CDR3 DNA: TGTGCCAGCAGCTTTGGACTAGCGGAGCAGTTCTTC
D gene: -; clone size: -; J gene: TRBJ2-1; V gene: TRBV9; CDR3 protein: CASSDDGDSYNEQFF; CDR3 DNA: TGTGCCAGCAGCGACGACGGGGATTCCTACAATGAGCAGTTCTTC
D gene: -; clone size: once; J gene: TRBJ2-3; V gene: TRBV19; CDR3 protein: CASSTDSRDTQYF; CDR3 DNA: TGTGCCAGTAGTACCGACAGCCGAGATACGCAGTATTTT
D gene: -; clone size: -; J gene: TRBJ2-3; V gene: TRBV9; CDR3 protein: CASSAYTDTQYF; CDR3 DNA: TGTGCCAGCAGCGCCTACACAGATACGCAGTATTTT
D gene: TRBD2; clone size: -; J gene: TRBJ2-3; V gene: TRBV28; CDR3 protein: CASSKAGGPTDTQYF; CDR3 DNA: TGTGCCAGCAGTAAGGCGGGAGGGCCGACAGATACGCAGTATTTT
D gene: -; clone size: few; J gene: TRBJ1-5; V gene: TRBV10-1; CDR3 protein: CASSETRSQPQHF; CDR3 DNA: TGCGCCAGCAGTGAAACACGGTCTCAGCCCCAGCATTTT
D gene: -; clone size: -; J gene: TRBJ1-2; V gene: TRBV5-5; CDR3 protein: CASSLLGDTNYGYTF; CDR3 DNA: TGTGCCAGCAGCCTCCTCGGGGACACCAACTATGGCTACACCTTC
D gene: -; clone size: once; J gene: TRBJ2-3; V gene: TRBV27; CDR3 protein: CASSIQGDTQYF; CDR3 DNA: TGTGCCAGCAGTATCCAGGGGGATACGCAGTATTTT
D gene: -; clone size: -; J gene: TRBJ2-7; V gene: TRBV6-6; CDR3 protein: CASSYSMGGQSEQYF; CDR3 DNA: TGTGCCAGCAGTTACTCGATGGGAGGTCAGAGCGAGCAGTACTTC
D gene: -; clone size: -; J gene: TRBJ2-7; V gene: TRBV7-6; CDR3 protein: CASSPDDSYEQYF; CDR3 DNA: TGTGCCAGCAGCCCCGATGACAGCTACGAGCAGTACTTC
D gene: TRBD2; clone size: -; J gene: TRBJ2-7; V gene: TRBV7-8; CDR3 protein: CASNGLAGGREQYF; CDR3 DNA: TGTGCCAGCAACGGACTAGCGGGGGGGAGGGAGCAGTACTTC
D gene: -; clone size: -; J gene: TRBJ1-5; V gene: TRBV2; CDR3 protein: CASSENTDQPQHF; CDR3 DNA: TGTGCCAGCAGTGAAAACACTGATCAGCCCCAGCATTTT
D gene: TRBD2; clone size: -; J gene: TRBJ2-5; V gene: TRBV6-5; CDR3 protein: CASSGTSGQETQYF; CDR3 DNA: TGTGCCAGCAGCGGGACTAGCGGGCAAGAGACCCAGTACTTC
D gene: TRBD1; clone size: -; J gene: TRBJ1-5; V gene: TRBV7-9; CDR3 protein: CASSLAVDRPEQPQHF; CDR3 DNA: TGTGCCAGCAGCTTAGCCGTGGACAGGCCGGAGCAGCCCCAGCATTTT
D gene: -; clone size: -; J gene: TRBJ1-2; V gene: TRBV2; CDR3 protein: CASSRPTNNYGYTF; CDR3 DNA: TGTGCCAGCAGTAGACCGACGAATAACTATGGCTACACCTTC
D gene: -; clone size: -; J gene: TRBJ2-7; V gene: TRBV28; CDR3 protein: CASTSWGVYEQYF; CDR3 DNA: TGTGCCAGCACCTCCTGGGGGGTCTACGAGCAGTACTTC
D gene: TRBD1; clone size: -; J gene: TRBJ1-1; V gene: TRBV18; CDR3 protein: CASSTGGTEAFF; CDR3 DNA: TGTGCCAGCTCAACAGGGGGCACTGAAGCTTTCTTT
D gene: TRBD1; clone size: -; J gene: TRBJ2-7; V gene: TRBV2; CDR3 protein: CASSEWDRPTYEQYF; CDR3 DNA: TGTGCCAGCAGTGAATGGGACAGGCCTACCTACGAGCAGTACTTC
D gene: -; clone size: -; J gene: TRBJ2-7; V gene: TRBV7-2; CDR3 protein: CASSLSVYTRNYEQYF; CDR3 DNA: TGTGCCAGCAGCTTATCGGTCTATACTCGAAACTACGAGCAGTACTTC
D gene: -; clone size: -; J gene: TRBJ2-1; V gene: TRBV4-1; CDR3 protein: CASSASSYNEQFF; CDR3 DNA: TGCGCCAGCAGCGCTAGCTCCTACAATGAGCAGTTCTTC
D gene: TRBD2; clone size: -; J gene: TRBJ2-1; V gene: TRBV5-1; CDR3 protein: CASSLTLRELAAGNEQFF; CDR3 DNA: TGCGCCAGCAGCTTGACCCTTAGGGAACTAGCGGCGGGAAATGAGCAGTTCTTC
D gene: -; clone size: -; J gene: TRBJ2-7; V gene: TRBV6-5; CDR3 protein: CASSFMDEQYF; CDR3 DNA: TGTGCCAGCAGTTTTATGGACGAGCAGTACTTC
D gene: TRBD2; clone size: once; J gene: TRBJ2-1; V gene: TRBV6-6; CDR3 protein: CASSYSAGGSYNEQFF; CDR3 DNA: TGTGCCAGCAGTTACTCGGCGGGAGGGAGCTACAATGAGCAGTTCTTC
D gene: -; clone size: -; J gene: TRBJ2-7; V gene: TRBV28; CDR3 protein: CASVDPGYEQYF; CDR3 DNA: TGTGCCAGCGTGGACCCTGGCTACGAGCAGTACTTC
D gene: -; clone size: few; J gene: TRBJ1-2; V gene: TRBV27; CDR3 protein: CASSHGTPAYGYTF; CDR3 DNA: TGTGCCAGCAGTCACGGGACACCAGCCTATGGCTACACCTTC
D gene: TRBD2; clone size: -; J gene: TRBJ2-7; V gene: TRBV5-4; CDR3 protein: CASSFSSGSSYEQYF; CDR3 DNA: TGTGCCAGCAGCTTTTCCAGCGGGAGCTCCTACGAGCAGTACTTC